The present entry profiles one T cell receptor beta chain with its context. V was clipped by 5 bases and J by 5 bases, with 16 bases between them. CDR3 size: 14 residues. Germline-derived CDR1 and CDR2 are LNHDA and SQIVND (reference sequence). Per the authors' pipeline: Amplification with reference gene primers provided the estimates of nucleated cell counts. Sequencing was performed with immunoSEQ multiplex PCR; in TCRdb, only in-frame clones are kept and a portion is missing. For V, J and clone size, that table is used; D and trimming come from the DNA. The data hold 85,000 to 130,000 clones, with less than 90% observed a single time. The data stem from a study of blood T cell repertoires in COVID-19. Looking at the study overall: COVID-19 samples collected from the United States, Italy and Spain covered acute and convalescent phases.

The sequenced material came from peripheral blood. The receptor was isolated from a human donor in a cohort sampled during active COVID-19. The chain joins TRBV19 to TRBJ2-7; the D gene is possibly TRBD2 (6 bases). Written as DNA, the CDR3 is TGTGCCAGTAGTCGTACTAGCACCATCAACGAGCAGTACTTC. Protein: CASSRTSTINEQYF.